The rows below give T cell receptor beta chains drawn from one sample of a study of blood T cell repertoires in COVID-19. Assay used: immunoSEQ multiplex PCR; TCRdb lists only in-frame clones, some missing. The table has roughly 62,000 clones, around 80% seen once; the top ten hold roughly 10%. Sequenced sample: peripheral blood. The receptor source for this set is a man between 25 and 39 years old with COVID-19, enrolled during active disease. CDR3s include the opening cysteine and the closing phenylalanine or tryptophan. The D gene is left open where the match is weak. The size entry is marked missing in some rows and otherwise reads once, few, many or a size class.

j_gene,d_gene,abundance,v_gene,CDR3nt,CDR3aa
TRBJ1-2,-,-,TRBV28,TGTGCCAGCAGACCCGCGCGTACCCATGGCTACACCTTC,CASRPARTHGYTF
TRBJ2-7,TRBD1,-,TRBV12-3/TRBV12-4,TGTGCCAGCAGGACAGGGTACTCCTACGAGCAGTACTTC,CASRTGYSYEQYF
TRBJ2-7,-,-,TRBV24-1,TGTGCCACCCGGGGGGCGGGATACTCCTACGAGCAGTACTTC,CATRGAGYSYEQYF
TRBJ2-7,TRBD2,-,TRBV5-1,TGCGCCAGCCGGGCGGGGGAGTACGAGCAGTACTTC,CASRAGEYEQYF
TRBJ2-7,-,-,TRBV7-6,TGTGCCAGCAACCCTCCTAGCGAGCCCTACGAGCAGTACTTC,CASNPPSEPYEQYF
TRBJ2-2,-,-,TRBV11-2,TGTGCCAGCAGCTTTCGGAGCGGAAACACCGGGGAGCTGTTTTTT,CASSFRSGNTGELFF
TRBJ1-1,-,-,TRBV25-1,TGTGCCAGCAGCGCCGACAGAGTCTACACTGAAGCTTTCTTT,CASSADRVYTEAFF
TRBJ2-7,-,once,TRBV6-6,TGTGCCAGCAGTTACTCGATCGGCAGGGATTGGGGTGAGCAGTACTTC,CASSYSIGRDWGEQYF
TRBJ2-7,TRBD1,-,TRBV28,TGTGCCAGCAGTGGCGGACAGGGGGCCTACGAGCAGTACTTC,CASSGGQGAYEQYF
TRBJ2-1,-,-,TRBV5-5,TGTGCCAGCAGCTTGGGGCAAGGGGCGGGGATAACCTTAGGCGATGAGCAGTTCTTC,CASSLGQGAGITLGDEQFF
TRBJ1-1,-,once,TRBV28,TGTGCCAGCAGTTTCCGGTTCACTGAAGCTTTCTTT,CASSFRFTEAFF
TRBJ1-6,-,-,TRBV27,TGTGCCAGCAGGACAGAGACCCTAGGGGGTAATTCACCCCTCCACTTT,CASRTETLGGNSPLHF
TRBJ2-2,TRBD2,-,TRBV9,TGTGCCAGCAGCGTCGGGGATAGCGGGAGGATCCTTAACACCGGGGAGCTGTTTTTT,CASSVGDSGRILNTGELFF
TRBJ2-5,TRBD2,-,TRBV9,TGTGCCAGCAGTCCAACTAGCGCTGTCTCAGCAGAGACCCAGTACTTC,CASSPTSAVSAETQYF
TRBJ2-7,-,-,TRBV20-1,TGCAGTGCTTCTCGCGAGCAGTACTTC,CSASREQYF
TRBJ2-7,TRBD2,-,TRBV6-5,TGTGCCAGCAGTTACTCCATCTTAGCGGGGGGATACGAGCAGTACTTC,CASSYSILAGGYEQYF
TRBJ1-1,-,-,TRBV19,TGTGCCAGTAGTAGGCCTCCCGAGGGTGAAGCTTTCTTT,CASSRPPEGEAFF
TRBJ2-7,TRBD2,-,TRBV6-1,TGTGCCAGCAGTGAAGAACTAGCGGCCCTATCCTACGAGCAGTACTTC,CASSEELAALSYEQYF
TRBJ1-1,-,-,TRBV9,TGTGCCAGCAGCGAGGGCGGGGTCCTGAACACTGAAGCTTTCTTT,CASSEGGVLNTEAFF
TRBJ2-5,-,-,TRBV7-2,TGTGCCAGCAGCTTAGGTGACAGAAAAGAGACCCAGTACTTC,CASSLGDRKETQYF